Sequencing of this T cell receptor beta chain was carried out in a study of glioma-infiltrating T cells. Study results and limitations: Tissue-blood divergence was below expectation in non-neoplastic patients, above in gliomas.

The iRepertoire nested amplicon-rescue multiplex PCR amplified TCR alpha and beta CDR3s from RNA. TCRdb analysed the multiplex PCR reads with MiXCR anew, one entry per CDR3 protein. The table has 170,000 or so distinct CDR3 sequences, about 40% seen once. V shed 1 base and J 3 bases; nucleotides not matched to a gene: 6. Germline V gene data show CDR1 as LGHDT and CDR2 as YNNKEL (reference sequence). CDR3 size: 15 residues. As regards this clonotype: Antigen: not known.

Sequenced material: glioma tissue, nonneoplastic brain tissue, or PBMCs (not recorded which). This TCR was recovered from a human donor with low-grade glioma or glioblastoma, undergoing nonglioma brain surgery, or in good health (not recorded which). The chain uses TRBV3-1 and TRBJ2-7, with TRBD2 matching over 7 bases. As DNA, the CDR3 is TGTGCCAGCAGCCAAGCGGCGGGAGTTTACTACGAGCAGTACTTC. Protein: CASSQAAGVYYEQYF.